This T cell receptor (beta chain) was obtained from a study of beta chain features in type 1 diabetes. Study-level background: What patients shared with healthy donors was a similar profile of age, gender and cell yields.

Germline CDR1 and CDR2: KGHSH and LQKENI. Trimming took off 3 bases at V and 3 bases at J, with 10 bases between the two ends. This CDR3 is 14 amino acids long. Study results and caveats: It was not settled here whether HLA type affects TCRB rearrangement. Patients with Type 1 diabetes showed moderately but significantly shorter TCRB CDR3s in all four CD4+ subsets.

This clone was observed a few times. Its target is unknown. The sequenced template was cDNA made from the entire isolated RNA. Repertoires were generated with immunoSEQ multiplex PCR, while TCRdb's copy carries only in-frame clones and drops some. Among hundreds of thousands of clones listed, about an eighth were seen once. This chain joins TRBV18 and TRBJ2-3, with D perhaps matching TRBD2 (5 bases). This TCR derives from a man younger than 35 with type 1 diabetes. The sample was naive CD4+ T cells from blood. CDR3 DNA: TGTGCCAGCTCACCTGACTACCTAACAGATACGCAGTATTTT. It is translated as CASSPDYLTDTQYF.